Each of the 29 T cell receptor beta chains below was sequenced from the same sample in a study of shared clonotypes between healthy human individuals. The table came from immunoSEQ multiplex PCR; TCRdb's copy has only in-frame clones and leaves some out. This table has some 1.4 million clones, roughly 96% appearing once. Sample: naive CD4+ T cells sorted from blood. Subset indicated: CD45RA+ positively selected. Receptors were obtained from a man aged 30 to 45 in good health.

The gene calls are TRBV5-1 and TRBJ2-2; 7 bases are a match to TRBD2. CDR1 SGHRS and CDR2 YFSETQ come from the germline V gene. CDR3 length equals 15 residues. The trim removed 2 bases at V and 2 bases at J, leaving 3 bases unmatched. The CDR3 spells CASSFREVNTGELFF. Written as DNA, the CDR3 is TGCGCCAGCAGCTTTCGGGAGGTAAACACCGGGGAGCTGTTTTTT.

Comment on this clone: The same CDR3 also results from other DNA sequences found in this sample. The chain couples TRBV18 to TRBJ2-3; TRBD2 might be the D (6 bases). The germline V and J ends were trimmed by 6 bases and 4 bases, with 14 bases remaining between them. CDR3 size: 14 residues. Germline CDR1 is KGHSH and CDR2 is LQKENI. CDR3 in amino acids: CASSPVGGPDTQYF. CDR3 in DNA: TGTGCCAGCTCGCCGGTCGGAGGGCCAGATACGCAGTATTTT.

As to this clone: One junction end does not reproduce the germline sequence, and a read error may be involved. The chain recombines TRBV6-5 with TRBJ2-5; D gene ambiguous. Per germline, CDR1 MNHEY and CDR2 SVGAGI. The CDR3 is 14 residues long. CDR3 sequence: CASSNSWVVGTQYF. The CDR3 nucleotides are TGTGCCAGCAGTAACTCGTGGGTTGTGGGGACCCAGTACTTC.

The chain couples TRBV6-5 to TRBJ1-2; 7 bases are shared with TRBD1. This CDR3 contains 13 residues. Losses at the gene ends were 2 bases for V and 4 bases for J; bases not matched to a gene: 1. CDR1 is MNHEY, CDR2 SVGAGI, per germline. CDR3 loop: CASSYRDSYGYTF. The CDR3 nucleotides read TGTGCCAGCAGTTACCGGGACAGCTATGGCTACACCTTC.

In its sample, this clone was seen once. This rearrangement joins TRBV2 to TRBJ2-7, with D tentatively TRBD2 (5 bases). CDR3 size: 14 residues. From germline, CDR1 is SNHLY and CDR2 FYNNEI. V gave up 7 bases and J gave up 0 bases, with 13 bases separating them. CDR3 in DNA: TGTGCCAGCACCAAGGAGGTATCCTCCTACGAGCAGTACTTC. The encoded protein is CASTKEVSSYEQYF. The full variable domain, in which reference TRBV2 and TRBJ2-7 provide the parts outside the CDR3, is EPEVTQTPSHQVTQMGQEVILRCVPISNHLYFYWYRQILGQKVEFLVSFYNNEISEKSEIFDDQFSVERPDGSNFTLKIRSTKLEDSAMYFCASTKEVSSYEQYFGPGTRLTVT.

This chain connects TRBV2 to TRBJ2-7; D may be TRBD2 (6 bases). The length of the CDR3 is 14 residues. Germline CDR1 and CDR2: SNHLY and FYNNEI. Trimming shortened V by 7 bases and J by 3 bases, and 16 bases separated the two germline ends. CDR3 amino acids: CASMDGTPYYEQYF. CDR3 DNA: TGTGCCAGCATGGACGGGACTCCTTACTACGAGCAGTACTTC.

This sequence joins TRBV19 and TRBJ2-5, with 10 bases fitting TRBD2. Trimming at V came to 9 bases and at J to 4 bases, leaving 11 bases not matched to a gene. This CDR3 is built from 15 residues. CDR1 is LNHDA, CDR2 SQIVND, per germline (reference sequence). Here the CDR3 DNA reads TGTGCCAGCACGATAGCGGGAGGCCCCCGAGAGACCCAGTACTTC. Its translation: CASTIAGGPRETQYF.

This chain uses TRBV7-2 with TRBJ2-3, with TRBD1 as a possible D gene (5 bases). Trimming cost V 6 bases and J 2 bases, with 9 bases left between them. Germline V gene data show CDR1 as SGHTA and CDR2 as FQGNSA. This CDR3 spans 13 amino acids. Here the CDR3 DNA reads TGTGCCAGCAGTTGGGGCTACACAGATACGCAGTATTTT. Translation: CASSWGYTDTQYF.

The chain employs TRBV30 and TRBJ2-7, with D uncertain. CDR1 and CDR2 (germline): GTSNPN, SVGIG (reference sequence). Trimming pared 3 bases from V and 0 bases from J, leaving 12 bases between. The CDR3 length is 14 residues. In nucleotides, the CDR3 is TGTGCCTGGAGAGGTGGGCAGTACTCCTACGAGCAGTACTTC. Translated: CAWRGGQYSYEQYF.

V usage is TRBV10-1 and J usage is TRBJ2-1; 7 nucleotides align to TRBD2. The ends lost 3 bases at V and 6 bases at J; junction bases unmatched: 5. CDR1 and CDR2 (germline): WNHNN, SYGVQD (reference sequence). The CDR3 loop spans 14 amino acids. CDR3 residues: CASSDRGRTNEQFF. CDR3 nucleotide sequence: TGCGCCAGCAGTGATCGCGGGAGAACCAATGAGCAGTTCTTC.

The V call is TRBV5-4, the J call TRBJ1-1, with D unclear. This CDR3 has 12 residues. V lost 1 base to trimming and J lost 0 bases, with 1 base between them. The germline V gene has CDR1 SGHNT and CDR2 YYREEE (reference sequence). CDR3 coding DNA: TGTGCCAGCAGCTTGCTGAACACTGAAGCTTTCTTT. Its protein is CASSLLNTEAFF.

The rearrangement links TRBV6-6 to TRBJ1-4; D is ambiguous. V dropped 8 bases and J dropped 4 bases, with 8 bases sitting between them. Germline values: CDR1 MNHNY, CDR2 SVGAGI (reference sequence). The CDR3 is made up of 12 amino acids. The CDR3 DNA sequence: TGTGCCAGCCGGGAGGGTAATGAAAAACTGTTTTTT. Amino acid sequence: CASREGNEKLFF.

CDR3 residues: CASSLSGTRLAKNIQYF. The CDR3 DNA is TGTGCCAGCAGCTTGAGTGGGACGCGGCTAGCCAAAAACATTCAGTACTTC. The chain joins TRBV5-6 to TRBJ2-4; the D gene could be TRBD1 or TRBD2 (5 bases each). Trimming took off 1 base at V and 0 bases at J, with 14 bases between the two ends. Germline loops: CDR1 SGHDT, CDR2 YYEEEE. The CDR3 loop spans 17 amino acids. The complete variable domain, with remaining parts taken from reference TRBV5-6 and TRBJ2-4, reads DAGVTQSPTHLIKTRGQQVTLRCSPKSGHDTVSWYQQALGQGPQFIFQYYEEEERQRGNFPDRFSGHQFPNYSSELNVNALLLGDSALYLCASSLSGTRLAKNIQYFGAGTRLSVL.

The chain uses TRBV11-2 and TRBJ2-1; 7 nucleotides agree with TRBD1. From germline, CDR1 is SGHAT and CDR2 FQNNGV. V was clipped by 3 bases and J by 0 bases; unmatched bases: 8. The CDR3 totals 17 residues. The CDR3 sequence is CASSFRDSAVSYNEQFF. CDR3 nucleotide sequence: TGTGCCAGCAGCTTCCGGGACAGCGCGGTCTCCTACAATGAGCAGTTCTTC.

The CDR3 sequence: CASSLPGYNEQFF. DNA for the CDR3: TGCGCCAGCAGTCTTCCGGGCTACAATGAGCAGTTCTTC. The chain is built from TRBV10-2 and TRBJ2-1; no firm D call. The germline V gene has CDR1 WSHSY and CDR2 SAAADI. V was trimmed by 5 bases and J by 3 bases, leaving 8 bases between them. The CDR3 covers 13 residues.

The CDR3 protein is CASSFGKQTGGPTGELFF. The CDR3 DNA follows: TGCGCCAGCAGCTTTGGGAAGCAGACAGGGGGCCCCACCGGGGAGCTGTTTTTT. V is TRBV5-1 and J is TRBJ2-2, with TRBD1 matching over 10 bases. The trim removed 2 bases at V and 4 bases at J, leaving 11 bases unmatched. Germline assignment: CDR1 SGHRS and CDR2 YFSETQ. This CDR3 is built from 18 residues.

V gene TRBV18 combines with J gene TRBJ2-1, with D hard to call. CDR3 size: 15 residues. CDR1 is KGHSH, CDR2 LQKENI, per germline. Trimming cost V 2 bases and J 4 bases, with 12 bases left between them. CDR3 amino acids: CASSPASNRYNEQFF. In DNA, the CDR3 is TGTGCCAGCTCACCAGCCTCAAACAGATACAATGAGCAGTTCTTC.

The chain couples TRBV2 to TRBJ2-5; D ambiguous. CDR3 length equals 13 residues. Germline CDR1 reads SNHLY; CDR2 reads FYNNEI. Trimming stripped 1 base from V and 4 bases from J, with 7 bases between. This CDR3 is CASSEDSPETQYF. CDR3 DNA sequence: TGTGCCAGCAGTGAAGACAGTCCAGAGACCCAGTACTTC.

The chain has TRBV29-1 and TRBJ1-4, with D unclear. This CDR3 is 16 amino acids long. The ends were cut back, 3 bases at V and 0 bases at J, with 14 bases in the middle. Germline CDR1 is SQVTM and CDR2 is ANQGSEA. The CDR3 region is CSVEEGSVATNEKLFF. The DNA for the CDR3 is TGCAGCGTTGAGGAGGGTTCGGTCGCAACTAATGAAAAACTGTTTTTT.

The rearrangement uses TRBV15 and TRBJ2-7, with D hard to call. The CDR3 runs 14 residues. Germline CDR1 and CDR2: LNHNV and YYDKDF (reference sequence). The germline V and J ends were trimmed by 0 bases and 3 bases, with 9 bases remaining between them. The CDR3 nucleotides are TGTGCCACCAGCAGAGATGTCGAAAGCTACGAGCAGTACTTC. Encoded protein: CATSRDVESYEQYF.

The rearrangement uses TRBV7-9 and TRBJ1-5; D might be TRBD1 (5 bases). Trimming cost V 4 bases and J 6 bases, with 16 bases left between them. This CDR3 spans 15 amino acids. The germline V gene encodes CDR1 SEHNR and CDR2 FQNEAQ (reference sequence). The CDR3 nucleotides are TGTGCCAGCAGCTCGGCCGCCCCAAGGGGTCAGCCCCAGCATTTT. It yields the protein CASSSAAPRGQPQHF.

The V gene is TRBV19, the J gene TRBJ1-4, with D tentatively TRBD1 (5 bases). CDR1 and CDR2 from the germline V gene are LNHDA and SQIVND (reference sequence). The V gene lost 9 bases and the J gene lost 4 bases, with 21 bases spanning the gap. There are 16 residues in the CDR3. CDR3: CARHKGPGMDNEKLFF. In nucleotides, the CDR3 is TGTGCCAGACATAAGGGGCCAGGGATGGATAATGAAAAACTGTTTTTT.

The chain links TRBV7-9 to TRBJ2-3, with TRBD1 matching over 8 bases. Germline V lookup: CDR1 SEHNR, CDR2 FQNEAQ (reference sequence). The trim removed 3 bases at V and 0 bases at J, leaving 11 bases unmatched. The CDR3 runs 18 residues. CDR3 amino acids: CASSFRDRTTSSTDTQYF. The CDR3, as DNA: TGTGCCAGCAGCTTCCGGGACAGGACTACTTCTAGCACAGATACGCAGTATTTT.

The sample holds one count of this clone. This CDR3 is also generated by other DNA sequences in the sample. This sequence joins TRBV7-2 and TRBJ2-7, with D possibly being TRBD1 (5 bases). With 2 bases removed from V and 1 base from J, the gap between germline ends came to 9 bases. The CDR3 extends over 14 amino acids. The germline CDR1 and CDR2 sequences are SGHTA and FQGNSA. This CDR3 is CASSLRRDSYEQYF. DNA of the CDR3: TGTGCCAGCAGCTTACGCAGGGATTCCTACGAGCAGTACTTC.

The J gene is TRBJ1-2, the V gene TRBV7-2; D perhaps matches TRBD1 (5 bases). Germline CDR1 is SGHTA and CDR2 is FQGNSA. The V end was cut by 5 bases, the J end by 7 bases, with 20 bases between. The length of the CDR3 is 15 residues. The CDR3 region has the DNA TGTGCCAGCAGCACCTCATTCCAGGGTTCGGCTGGCTACACCTTC. Protein product: CASSTSFQGSAGYTF.

V usage is TRBV5-5 and J usage is TRBJ2-7; TRBD2 might be the D (6 bases). CDR3 length: 16 residues. Germline CDR1 reads SGHKS; CDR2 reads YYEKEE (reference sequence). The ends were cut back, 0 bases at V and 0 bases at J, with 13 bases in the middle. CDR3 sequence (DNA): TGTGCCAGCAGCTTGGCCAGCGGGCCTAGCTCCTACGAGCAGTACTTC. This encodes CASSLASGPSSYEQYF.

The J gene is TRBJ2-7, the V gene TRBV4-1; D not resolved. Germline V gene lookup returns CDR1 MGHRA and CDR2 YSYEKL. Trimming took 3 bases from V and 4 from J, leaving 22 bases between them. The CDR3 sequence is 17 residues long. CDR3 in DNA: TGCGCCAGCAGCCAGGATCAGATTTCCTGGGAAAGTTACGAGCAGTACTTC. Translating gives CASSQDQISWESYEQYF.

The chain has TRBV10-1 and TRBJ1-1; no clear D gene. The CDR3 spans 14 residues. From germline, CDR1 is WNHNN and CDR2 SYGVQD (reference sequence). V gave up 5 bases and J gave up 6 bases, with 16 bases separating them. DNA for the CDR3: TGCGCCAGCAGTAATCTTAGGGCCCGCGCTGAAGCTTTCTTT. Translated: CASSNLRARAEAFF.

As for this clone: The junction differs from germline at one of its ends, possibly a read error. The V call is TRBV28, the J call TRBJ2-7; 9 bases map to TRBD1. In germline, CDR1 is MDHEN, CDR2 SYDVKM. The CDR3 contains 10 residues. The CDR3 DNA follows: TGTGCCAGCAGTCGGGACAGGGTGCACTTC. Amino acids: CASSRDRVHF.